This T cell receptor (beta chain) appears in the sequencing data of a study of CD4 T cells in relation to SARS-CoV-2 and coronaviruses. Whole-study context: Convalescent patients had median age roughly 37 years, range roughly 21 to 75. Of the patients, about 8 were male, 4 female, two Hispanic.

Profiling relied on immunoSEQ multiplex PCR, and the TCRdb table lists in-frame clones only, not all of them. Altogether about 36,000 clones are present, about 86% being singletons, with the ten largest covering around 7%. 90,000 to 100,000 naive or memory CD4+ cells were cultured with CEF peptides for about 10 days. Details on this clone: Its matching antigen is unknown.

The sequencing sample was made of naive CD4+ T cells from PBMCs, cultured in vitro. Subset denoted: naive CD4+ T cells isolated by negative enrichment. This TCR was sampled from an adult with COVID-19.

The CDR3 spells CSVGTSRVYNEQFF. For the CDR3, the DNA is TGCAGCGTTGGGACTAGCAGAGTCTACAATGAGCAGTTCTTC. V is TRBV29-1 and J is TRBJ2-1, with 8 bases that match TRBD2. V lost 4 bases, J lost 3 bases, and 5 bases stayed unmatched. The germline V gene encodes CDR1 SQVTM and CDR2 ANQGSEA. This CDR3 is built from 14 residues.